The 17 T cell receptor beta chains below all came from one sample that was sequenced in a study of cytomegalovirus exposure and HLA in healthy donors. Primers for the PCR totalled 60 Vbeta and 13 Jbeta. The repertoire was sequenced with immunoSEQ multiplex PCR; TCRdb's copy has only in-frame clones and lacks some. Of 200,000 to 250,000 clones in the sample, around four fifths are singletons; the top ten hold 2.5% to 3.5%. Sequences were obtained from PBMCs. The source is a woman aged 40 to 55 in good health and CMV-seronegative.

The chain recombines TRBV2 with TRBJ2-3, with TRBD2 matching 9 bases. Germline trimming cut 6 bases from V and 0 bases from J; bases unmatched to any gene: 7. CDR3 size: 16 residues. CDR1 is SNHLY and CDR2 is FYNNEI in the germline V gene. CDR3 bases: TGTGCCAGCAGAGTGGTCGCGGGAGGGAGCACAGATACGCAGTATTTT. Amino acids: CASRVVAGGSTDTQYF. Supplemented by reference TRBV2 and TRBJ2-3, the full variable domain reads EPEVTQTPSHQVTQMGQEVILRCVPISNHLYFYWYRQILGQKVEFLVSFYNNEISEKSEIFDDQFSVERPDGSNFTLKIRSTKLEDSAMYFCASRVVAGGSTDTQYFGPGTRLTVL.

This rearrangement joins TRBV21-1 to TRBJ2-1; the D call of TRBD1 is as the table states it, not checked on the DNA. TRBV21-1 is listed as a pseudogene. The CDR3 is 17 residues long. The CDR3 is CASSKERGTGRGNEQFF. In DNA, the CDR3 is TGTGCCAGCAGCAAAGAAAGGGGGACAGGGCGGGGGAATGAGCAGTTCTTC.

V usage is TRBV19 and J usage is TRBJ1-2, with a tentative D call TRBD1 (6 bases). This CDR3 comprises 14 residues. V was shortened by 5 bases and J by 8 bases, with 18 bases between the two germline ends. The V gene's germline CDR1 is LNHDA and CDR2 SQIVND (reference sequence). The DNA of the CDR3 is TGTGCCAGTAGTTTAACCGGGACACTCGGGGGCTACACCTTC. This encodes CASSLTGTLGGYTF.

This clone has only one observation. The chain links TRBV30 to TRBJ2-3; D remains ambiguous. V dropped 0 bases and J dropped 11 bases, with 12 bases sitting between them. Germline CDR1 is GTSNPN and CDR2 is SVGIG (reference sequence). This CDR3 spans 12 amino acids. This CDR3 is CAWSVLPLLQYF. The CDR3 DNA is TGTGCCTGGAGTGTACTGCCCCTATTGCAGTATTTT.

This chain connects TRBV7-9 to TRBJ2-7, with TRBD2 matching over 8 bases. The CDR3 loop spans 15 amino acids. The trim removed 1 base at V and 5 bases at J, leaving 7 bases unmatched. The germline gives CDR1 SEHNR, CDR2 FQNEAQ (reference sequence). The CDR3 loop reads CASSLVAGGIHEQYF. CDR3 sequence (DNA): TGTGCCAGCAGCTTAGTCGCGGGAGGAATCCACGAGCAGTACTTC. Full variable domain (outside the CDR3, taken from reference TRBV7-9 and TRBJ2-7): DTGVSQNPRHKITKRGQNVTFRCDPISEHNRLYWYRQTLGQGPEFLTYFQNEAQLEKSRLLSDRFSAERPKGSFSTLEIQRTEQGDSAMYLCASSLVAGGIHEQYFGPGTRLTVT.

This chain links TRBV5-6 with TRBJ2-7; the match to TRBD1 covers 10 bases. The J segment lost 4 bases and the V segment lost 4 bases, leaving 8 bases of the junction unmatched. The germline gives CDR1 SGHDT, CDR2 YYEEEE. The CDR3 is 15 amino acids. The CDR3 region has the DNA TGTGCCAGCAGCGCGGGGGACAGGGGAATATACGAGCAGTACTTC. Residues: CASSAGDRGIYEQYF.

This chain joins TRBV27 and TRBJ2-1, with TRBD2 as a possible D gene (7 bases). Germline CDR1 is MNHEY and CDR2 is SMNVEV (reference sequence). The V and J ends lost 1 base and 9 bases respectively, with 22 bases between them. This CDR3 has 17 amino acids. DNA of the CDR3: TGTGCCAGCAGTTTATTTAGTTATGGCGGGGAGGGGGGTGAGCAGTTCTTC. Translating it yields CASSLFSYGGEGGEQFF.

This clone appeared a few times. The chain combines TRBV4-1 with TRBJ1-2; D is unclear. Germline V lookup: CDR1 MGHRA, CDR2 YSYEKL. The CDR3 runs 15 residues. V lost 0 bases and J 4 bases, leaving 12 bases between the germline ends. CDR3 sequence reads: CASSQEMARFYGYTF. The CDR3 region has the DNA TGCGCCAGCAGCCAAGAGATGGCCAGATTCTATGGCTACACCTTC.

This chain connects TRBV9 to TRBJ2-5; 16 bases match TRBD2. The CDR3 sequence is 18 residues long. Per the germline V gene, CDR1 is SGDLS and CDR2 is YYNGEE. Trimming removed 2 bases from V and 5 bases from J; junction bases left unmatched: 9. CDR3 sequence: CASSVGRGLAGGWETQYF. DNA of the CDR3: TGTGCCAGCAGCGTTGGGAGGGGACTAGCGGGAGGGTGGGAGACCCAGTACTTC. The full variable domain, in which reference TRBV9 and TRBJ2-5 provide the parts outside the CDR3, is DSGVTQTPKHLITATGQRVTLRCSPRSGDLSVYWYQQSLDQGLQFLIQYYNGEERAKGNILERFSAQQFPDLHSELNLSSLELGDSALYFCASSVGRGLAGGWETQYFGPGTRLLVL.

The chain employs TRBV18 and TRBJ1-1; D not resolved. The ends were cut back, 4 bases at V and 4 bases at J, with 10 bases in the middle. The CDR3 runs to 13 residues. The germline V gene encodes CDR1 KGHSH and CDR2 LQKENI. The DNA for the CDR3 is TGTGCCAGCTCACTTCCCACGAGCACTGAAGCTTTCTTT. Its translation is CASSLPTSTEAFF.

The chain joins TRBV29-1 to TRBJ1-1, with D possibly TRBD1 on 5 matching bases. V lost 8 bases and J 4 bases, leaving 17 bases between the germline ends. The CDR3 is 13 residues long. Germline V gives CDR1 SQVTM, CDR2 ANQGSEA. In DNA, the CDR3 is TGCAGCACTGCCCGGGGGGTGACCACTGAAGCTTTCTTT. It yields the protein CSTARGVTTEAFF.

The V gene is TRBV7-6, the J gene TRBJ2-5; D is unclear. This CDR3 contains 15 residues. Germline loops: CDR1 SGHVS, CDR2 FNYEAQ. Trimming stripped 5 bases from V and 8 bases from J, with 21 bases between. CDR3 protein: CASSDIAGPPGTQYF. For the CDR3, the DNA is TGTGCCAGCAGCGATATAGCTGGCCCCCCGGGTACCCAGTACTTC.

The V gene is TRBV5-4, the J gene TRBJ2-2; TRBD2 matches 9 bases. Germline CDR1 SGHNT, CDR2 YYREEE (reference sequence). The CDR3 loop spans 14 amino acids. The ends lost 3 bases at V and 12 bases at J; junction bases unmatched: 9. CDR3 coding DNA: TGTGCCAGCAGCTCCCTGCGGGAGGGCCTAAAGCTGTTTTTT. It is translated as CASSSLREGLKLFF.

The V gene is TRBV5-1, the J gene TRBJ2-7; 8 bases are a match to TRBD1. The germline V gene encodes CDR1 SGHRS and CDR2 YFSETQ. V dropped 4 bases and J dropped 5; count of bases not matched to a gene: 14. The CDR3 totals 16 residues. The CDR3 region has the DNA TGCGCCAGCAGCGTGACAGGGGACATAATTAGACACGAGCAGTACTTC. Amino acids: CASSVTGDIIRHEQYF. The full variable domain, completed using reference TRBV5-1 and TRBJ2-7, is KAGVTQTPRYLIKTRGQQVTLSCSPISGHRSVSWYQQTPGQGLQFLFEYFSETQRNKGNFPGRFSGRQFSNSRSEMNVSTLELGDSALYLCASSVTGDIIRHEQYFGPGTRLTVT.

The chain employs TRBV19 and TRBJ2-2; the match to TRBD2 covers 11 bases. The CDR3 extends over 18 amino acids. The germline CDR1 and CDR2 sequences are LNHDA and SQIVND (reference sequence). J was trimmed by 0 bases and V by 5 bases; bases with no gene match: 8. Here the CDR3 reads CASSAIPGLAANTGELFF. DNA for the CDR3: TGTGCCAGTAGTGCAATACCGGGACTAGCGGCGAACACCGGGGAGCTGTTTTTT.

A few counts support this clone. The chain couples TRBV18 to TRBJ2-3; D might be TRBD2 (5 bases). Trimming took off 0 bases at V and 5 bases at J, with 15 bases between the two ends. Germline CDR1 reads KGHSH; CDR2 reads LQKENI. The CDR3 has 16 residues. The CDR3 coding sequence is TGTGCCAGCTCACCACCGTCGAGGGCCGGTCGAGATACGCAGTATTTT. It specifies CASSPPSRAGRDTQYF.

The rearrangement joins TRBV18 to TRBJ1-2; no definite D call. The V gene's germline CDR1 is KGHSH and CDR2 LQKENI. The CDR3 loop spans 13 amino acids. Trimming cost V 6 bases and J 0 bases, with 8 bases left between them. CDR3 sequence reads: CASSPATNYGYTF. CDR3 DNA: TGTGCCAGCTCCCCAGCTACTAACTATGGCTACACCTTC.